A single sample is the source of the 32 T cell receptor beta chains below, sequenced in a study of cytomegalovirus exposure and HLA in healthy donors. The PCR used 60 Vbeta and 13 Jbeta primers. Profiling relied on immunoSEQ multiplex PCR, and the TCRdb table lists in-frame clones only, not all of them. The sample lists 180,000 or so clones, 60% to 80% occurring once. Sequenced input: PBMCs. The receptors come from a man aged 45 to 65 in good health and CMV-seropositive.

The chain links TRBV4-1 to TRBJ2-6; 8 bases are shared with TRBD1. With V trimmed by 0 bases and J by 0 bases, 4 bases remained unmatched. Germline-derived CDR1 and CDR2 are MGHRA and YSYEKL. The CDR3 is made up of 18 amino acids. In DNA, the CDR3 is TGCGCCAGCAGCCAAGATGGGACAGGTCTCTCTGGGGCCAACGTCCTGACTTTC. Its translation is CASSQDGTGLSGANVLTF.

This clone was recorded only once. This chain connects TRBV6-6 to TRBJ2-3; no definite D call. V lost 6 bases to trimming and J lost 5 bases, with 6 bases between them. The CDR3 contains 11 residues. Per the germline V gene, CDR1 is MNHNY and CDR2 is SVGAGI (reference sequence). CDR3 DNA sequence: TGTGCCAGCAGCCCCCAAGATACGCAGTATTTT. It is translated as CASSPQDTQYF.

The chain has TRBV4-1 and TRBJ2-1; maybe TRBD2 (6 bases). The CDR3 totals 17 residues. V dropped 0 bases and J dropped 6 bases, with 18 bases sitting between them. CDR1 and CDR2 (germline): MGHRA, YSYEKL. The CDR3 DNA is TGCGCCAGCAGCCAAGATCTGGAGACTAGTAATCTCAATGAGCAGTTCTTC. Encoded protein: CASSQDLETSNLNEQFF.

The gene calls are TRBV11-2 and TRBJ2-3; TRBD2 matches 8 bases. Germline V CDR1 and CDR2: SGHAT, FQNNGV. The V gene end was trimmed by 1 base and the J gene end by 1 base; junction bases not matched to a gene: 1. The CDR3 runs 15 residues. The CDR3 reads CASSLAGGGTDTQYF. CDR3 DNA: TGTGCCAGCAGCTTAGCGGGGGGGGGCACAGATACGCAGTATTTT.

In DNA, the CDR3 is TGTGCCAGCAGCCAACAGGGGGCTACTTCACCCCTCCACTTT. Translating it yields CASSQQGATSPLHF. This rearrangement joins TRBV6-5 to TRBJ1-6, with 9 bases that match TRBD1. Germline CDR1 is MNHEY and CDR2 is SVGAGI. The CDR3 has 14 residues. With V trimmed by 6 bases and J by 9 bases, 6 bases remained unmatched.

The rearrangement joins TRBV5-1 to TRBJ2-1; 7 bases are shared with TRBD2. Germline CDR1 is SGHRS and CDR2 is YFSETQ. V lost 0 bases and J lost 4; bases outside the gene matches: 13. The CDR3 is 18 amino acids. The CDR3 sequence is CASSLAAEAGLFYNEQFF. For the CDR3, the DNA is TGCGCCAGCAGCTTGGCGGCAGAAGCGGGGTTATTTTACAATGAGCAGTTCTTC. Full variable domain (outside the CDR3, taken from reference TRBV5-1 and TRBJ2-1): KAGVTQTPRYLIKTRGQQVTLSCSPISGHRSVSWYQQTPGQGLQFLFEYFSETQRNKGNFPGRFSGRQFSNSRSEMNVSTLELGDSALYLCASSLAAEAGLFYNEQFFGPGTRLTVL.

Regarding this clone: An end of the junction differs from the germline gene, which may be a read error. The chain has TRBV5-6 and TRBJ1-4; tentative D call: TRBD1 (6 bases). Germline V lookup: CDR1 SGHDT, CDR2 YYEEEE. This CDR3 is built from 16 residues. CDR3: CASSHTGRTYNEKLFF. In nucleotides, the CDR3 is TGTGCCAGCAGCCATACAGGGCGCACATACAATGAAAAGCTGTTTTTT.

This rearrangement joins TRBV18 to TRBJ1-1; D is perhaps TRBD1 (6 bases). The germline V and J ends were trimmed by 5 bases and 2 bases, with 9 bases remaining between them. CDR3 length: 13 amino acids. CDR1 KGHSH and CDR2 LQKENI come from the germline V gene. CDR3 DNA sequence: TGTGCCAGCTCATTGACAGGTAACACTGAAGCTTTCTTT. Translating it yields CASSLTGNTEAFF. Full variable domain (remainder filled in from reference TRBV18 and TRBJ1-1): NAGVMQNPRHLVRRRGQEARLRCSPMKGHSHVYWYRQLPEEGLKFMVYLQKENIIDESGMPKERFSAEFPKEGPSILRIQQVVRGDSAAYFCASSLTGNTEAFFGQGTRLTVV.

The gene calls are TRBV5-6 and TRBJ1-6; TRBD1 aligns across 10 bases. Germline V lookup: CDR1 SGHDT, CDR2 YYEEEE. V lost 0 bases to trimming and J lost 4 bases; unmatched junction nucleotides: 4. The CDR3 spans 17 residues. The CDR3: CASSLARQGAYNSPLHF. The CDR3 DNA is TGTGCCAGCAGCTTGGCCAGACAGGGGGCTTATAATTCACCCCTCCACTTT.

The chain recombines TRBV7-3 with TRBJ2-3, with 12 positions matching TRBD2. CDR1 SGHTA and CDR2 FQGTGA come from the germline V gene. The J segment lost 4 bases and the V segment lost 2 bases, leaving 7 bases of the junction unmatched. CDR3 length: 17 amino acids. CDR3 amino acids: CASSLGLAGGPSDTQYF. The CDR3 region has the DNA TGTGCCAGCAGCTTAGGGCTAGCGGGGGGGCCTTCAGATACGCAGTATTTT. The full variable domain, completed using reference TRBV7-3 and TRBJ2-3, is GAGVSQTPSNKVTEKGKYVELRCDPISGHTALYWYRQSLGQGPEFLIYFQGTGAADDSGLPNDRFFAVRPEGSVSTLKIQRTERGDSAVYLCASSLGLAGGPSDTQYFGPGTRLTVL.

The chain joins TRBV5-1 to TRBJ1-4, with 7 bases aligning to TRBD1. Germline CDR1 reads SGHRS; CDR2 reads YFSETQ. This CDR3 spans 14 amino acids. J lost 5 bases, V lost 4 bases, and 5 bases had no gene match. The CDR3 bases are TGCGCCAGCAGCCCGGGACAGAAGAATGAAAAACTGTTTTTT. It encodes CASSPGQKNEKLFF.

The chain links TRBV9 to TRBJ2-6, with 11 bases fitting TRBD1. This CDR3 comprises 18 residues. V gave up 4 bases and J gave up 3 bases; unmatched junction bases: 9. Germline-derived CDR1 and CDR2 are SGDLS and YYNGEE. This CDR3 is CASSPRRTGGFGANVLTF. In DNA form, the CDR3 reads TGTGCCAGCAGCCCCAGGAGGACAGGGGGCTTTGGGGCCAACGTCCTGACTTTC.

This clone came up a few times. The chain joins TRBV5-4 to TRBJ1-6; 7 bases are a match to TRBD1. This CDR3 comprises 18 residues. The germline V gene has CDR1 SGHNT and CDR2 YYREEE (reference sequence). The CDR3 DNA reads as TGTGCTACCTGGGGGACAGTCAGGGGAGCATCGGGAAATTCACCCCTCCACTTT. Translation gives CATWGTVRGASGNSPLHF.

The V gene is TRBV4-1, the J gene TRBJ2-5; tentative D call: TRBD2 (5 bases). The germline V gene has CDR1 MGHRA and CDR2 YSYEKL. The ends were cut back, 5 bases at V and 4 bases at J, with 20 bases in the middle. The CDR3 totals 16 residues. The CDR3 here is CASSFNVEGGGETQYF. DNA of the CDR3: TGCGCCAGCAGCTTTAACGTAGAGGGCGGCGGAGAGACCCAGTACTTC.

J is TRBJ2-5 and V is TRBV5-1; 9 positions agree with TRBD1. Germline V gives CDR1 SGHRS, CDR2 YFSETQ. CDR3 length: 15 amino acids. The junction had 6 bases not matched to a gene; V was cut back by 0 bases and J by 6 bases. As DNA, the CDR3 is TGCGCCAGCAGCTTGGCGGGACAGGGTCAACAGACCCAGTACTTC. As protein: CASSLAGQGQQTQYF.

J is TRBJ2-5 and V is TRBV28; D is perhaps TRBD2 (6 bases). The CDR3 has 15 residues. The germline CDR1 and CDR2 sequences are MDHEN and SYDVKM. Between the trimmed V and J ends, which lost 1 base and 7 bases, there was a span of 16 bases. CDR3: CASSLYPQTGGTQYF. CDR3 coding DNA: TGTGCCAGCAGTTTATATCCCCAAACCGGGGGGACCCAGTACTTC.

This clone was recorded only once. This chain joins TRBV7-8 and TRBJ2-2; 9 bases match TRBD1. This CDR3 is built from 17 residues. Germline CDR1 reads SGHVS; CDR2 reads FQNEAQ. V was clipped by 5 bases and J by 5 bases; unmatched bases: 12. The CDR3 sequence: CASSPRRQGVDTGELFF. The CDR3 DNA is TGTGCCAGCAGCCCCAGGAGACAGGGGGTTGATACCGGGGAGCTGTTTTTT.

The chain has TRBV28 and TRBJ2-1; 8 bases align to TRBD1. This CDR3 comprises 14 residues. Germline lookup yields CDR1 MDHEN and CDR2 SYDVKM. The V segment lost 4 bases and the J segment 4 bases; nucleotides outside the gene matches: 3. Here the CDR3 reads CASSSGGSYNEQFF. The DNA of the CDR3 is TGTGCCAGCAGTTCAGGGGGCTCATACAATGAGCAGTTCTTC.

Here the CDR3 DNA reads TGTGCCAGCAGCTTAGTCCGGGGATCCTACAATGAGCAGTTCTTC. Amino acids: CASSLVRGSYNEQFF. The chain combines TRBV13 with TRBJ2-1; TRBD2 is a possible D gene (5 bases). V lost 1 base, J lost 1 base, and 8 bases lay in between. The CDR3 is made up of 15 amino acids. Per the germline V gene, CDR1 is PRHDT and CDR2 is FYEKMQ (reference sequence).

The rearrangement links TRBV7-8 to TRBJ2-1, with TRBD2 as a possible D gene (7 bases). This CDR3 spans 15 amino acids. The germline V and J ends were trimmed by 7 bases and 4 bases, with 17 bases remaining between them. The germline CDR1 and CDR2 sequences are SGHVS and FQNEAQ. DNA for the CDR3: TGTGCCAGCACACAGAGGGGGGGGACGTACAATGAGCAGTTCTTC. As protein: CASTQRGGTYNEQFF.

The chain links TRBV5-1 to TRBJ2-1; 8 nucleotides agree with TRBD1. This CDR3 has 16 residues. The V segment lost 4 bases and the J segment 5 bases; nucleotides outside the gene matches: 11. The V gene's germline CDR1 is SGHRS and CDR2 YFSETQ. The CDR3 spells CASSPRPGQANNEQFF. In DNA form, the CDR3 reads TGCGCCAGCAGCCCCAGACCGGGACAGGCTAACAATGAGCAGTTCTTC.

The V and J genes are TRBV11-2 and TRBJ2-3; TRBD2 aligns across 7 bases. The CDR3 loop spans 16 amino acids. Trimming took 5 bases from V and 0 from J; bases not matched to a gene: 8. CDR1 and CDR2 (germline): SGHAT, FQNNGV. The CDR3 is CASSLGTTDSTDTQYF. The CDR3 DNA sequence: TGTGCCAGCAGCCTCGGGACTACCGATAGCACAGATACGCAGTATTTT. Based on the CDR3 plus reference TRBV11-2 and TRBJ2-3, the full variable domain is EAGVAQSPRYKIIEKRQSVAFWCNPISGHATLYWYQQILGQGPKLLIQFQNNGVVDDSQLPKDRFSAERLKGVDSTLKIQPAKLEDSAVYLCASSLGTTDSTDTQYFGPGTRLTVL.

V is TRBV4-1 and J is TRBJ1-2; D is perhaps TRBD1 (6 bases). CDR3 length: 16 residues. Trimming took off 5 bases at V and 1 base at J, with 17 bases between the two ends. Germline V lookup: CDR1 MGHRA, CDR2 YSYEKL. Here the CDR3 reads CASSSRWGLDNYGYTF. The CDR3, as DNA: TGCGCCAGCAGCTCTCGGTGGGGGCTTGATAACTATGGCTACACCTTC.

The rearrangement joins TRBV28 to TRBJ2-1; 8 nucleotides line up with TRBD2. Losses at the gene ends were 5 bases for V and 4 bases for J; bases not matched to a gene: 7. Germline CDR1 and CDR2: MDHEN and SYDVKM. The CDR3 runs 15 residues. The CDR3 nucleotides are TGTGCCAGCAGTCCTAATAGCGGGGTATACAATGAGCAGTTCTTC. Translated, it gives CASSPNSGVYNEQFF.

This chain joins TRBV15 and TRBJ1-5; 7 nucleotides align to TRBD1. This CDR3 spans 14 amino acids. In germline, CDR1 is LNHNV, CDR2 YYDKDF (reference sequence). V shed 7 bases, J shed 4 bases, and the junction held 7 bases outside the gene matches. The CDR3 DNA sequence: TGTGCCACCAACGTAGACAGGGTTAATCAGCCCCAGCATTTT. This encodes CATNVDRVNQPQHF.

This chain uses TRBV6-6 with TRBJ1-3; D remains unclear. Germline values: CDR1 MNHNY, CDR2 SVGAGI (reference sequence). This CDR3 region has 16 residues. V lost 5 bases, J lost 0 bases, and 14 bases lay in between. The CDR3 DNA reads TGTGCCAGCAGTCGATCTGCTACGAGCTCTGGAAACACCATATATTTT. It specifies CASSRSATSSGNTIYF.

V is TRBV7-2 and J is TRBJ2-3, with TRBD1 matching over 10 bases. The CDR3 length is 15 residues. Unmatched junction bases numbered 4, after V lost 3 bases and J lost 4 bases. Germline values: CDR1 SGHTA, CDR2 FQGNSA. The CDR3: CASSLRTGGSDTQYF. The CDR3 DNA is TGTGCCAGCAGCTTGCGGACAGGGGGATCAGATACGCAGTATTTT. The full variable domain, in which reference TRBV7-2 and TRBJ2-3 provide the parts outside the CDR3, is GAGVSQSPSNKVTEKGKDVELRCDPISGHTALYWYRQSLGQGLEFLIYFQGNSAPDKSGLPSDRFSAERTGGSVSTLTIQRTQQEDSAVYLCASSLRTGGSDTQYFGPGTRLTVL.

V is TRBV7-8 and J is TRBJ2-7; 12 bases map to TRBD2. Germline values: CDR1 SGHVS, CDR2 FQNEAQ. The CDR3 covers 16 residues. V was pared by 3 bases and J by 7 bases, with 10 bases of the junction left unmatched. For the CDR3, the DNA is TGTGCCAGCAGCTTGAATACGCTAGCGGGGGGGGAAGAGCAGTACGTC. The encoded protein is CASSLNTLAGGEEQYV.

A remark on this clone: One end of the junction fails to match germline, which may point to a read error. Other DNA sequences from this sample encode an identical CDR3 as well. CDR3 in DNA: TGTGCCAGCAGTGGACACTCTCGTGATGAAAAACTGTTCTTT. As protein: CASSGHSRDEKLFF. The genes are TRBV25-1 and TRBJ1-4; D is undetermined. Germline V gene data show CDR1 as MGHDK and CDR2 as SYGVNS. CDR3 length: 14 residues.

The chain carries TRBV27 and TRBJ2-3; 8 nucleotides agree with TRBD1. Germline values: CDR1 MNHEY, CDR2 SMNVEV (reference sequence). The CDR3 has 14 amino acids. Trimming took 6 bases from V and 0 from J; bases not matched to a gene: 2. The CDR3 bases are TGTGCCAGCAGATGGACAGGGAGCACAGATACGCAGTATTTT. It is translated as CASRWTGSTDTQYF.

The V and J genes are TRBV28 and TRBJ1-1; no firm D call. The V gene lost 2 bases and the J gene lost 7 bases, with 11 bases spanning the gap. Looked up from germline, CDR1 is MDHEN and CDR2 is SYDVKM. This CDR3 comprises 13 residues. The CDR3 here is CASSLNGAHEAFF. The CDR3 DNA reads as TGTGCCAGCAGTTTAAACGGAGCCCATGAAGCTTTCTTT.

This chain links TRBV9 with TRBJ1-1, with a tentative D call TRBD1 (5 bases). Germline V gene sequence: CDR1 SGDLS, CDR2 YYNGEE. The CDR3 covers 13 residues. V was cut by 4 bases and J by 7 bases, with 14 bases left in between. CDR3 protein: CASSPSEGFEAFF. The DNA for the CDR3 is TGTGCCAGCAGCCCCTCGGAGGGGTTTGAAGCTTTCTTT.